The rows below give T cell receptor beta chains drawn from one sample of a study of T cell responses to AZD1222 COVID-19 vaccine. Sequencing used immunoSEQ multiplex PCR; TCRdb keeps in-frame clones, though not all of them. The top ten hold approximately 8% of the sample, which has about 130,000 clones, over 75% seen once. The sequenced sample was peripheral blood, obtained on day 0 of AZD1222 vaccination. These receptors all come from an adult in good health. CDR3s include the opening cysteine and the closing phenylalanine or tryptophan. D genes are given only for firm matches. Size tells how often a clone was seen (once, few, many) or the class of an expanded clone, and some rows leave it out.

CATEGQYNSPLHF	TGTGCCACCGAGGGACAGTATAATTCACCCCTCCACTTT	TRBV6-5	TRBJ1-6	TRBD1	NA
CASSRVPGQGNYNEQFF	TGTGCCAGCAGCCGCGTGCCGGGACAGGGGAACTACAATGAGCAGTTCTTC	TRBV14	TRBJ2-1	TRBD1	NA
CASSLGTGVYEQYF	TGCGCCAGCAGCTTGGGGACAGGGGTCTACGAGCAGTACTTC	TRBV5-1	TRBJ2-7	TRBD1	once
CASSLDRVVNEQYF	TGTGCCAGCAGCTTGGACAGGGTCGTAAACGAGCAGTACTTC	TRBV5-4	TRBJ2-7	NA	NA
CAGGQGGMNTEAFF	TGTGCCGGGGGCCAGGGTGGAATGAACACTGAAGCTTTCTTT	TRBV28	TRBJ1-1	NA	NA
CASSLEAGEGYTF	TGTGCCAGCAGCTTAGAGGCGGGGGAGGGCTACACCTTC	TRBV7-6	TRBJ1-2	NA	NA
CASSVGAGGIYGYTF	TGTGCCAGCAGCGTAGGGGCAGGGGGCATATATGGCTACACCTTC	TRBV9	TRBJ1-2	TRBD1	NA
CAIRGESGTGGYEQYF	TGTGCCATCAGGGGCGAGTCCGGGACAGGGGGCTACGAGCAGTACTTC	TRBV10-3	TRBJ2-7	TRBD1	NA
CASSRKQGYEQYF	TGTGCCAGTAGTAGAAAACAGGGGTACGAGCAGTACTTC	TRBV19	TRBJ2-7	TRBD1	NA
CASRGTGTSNQPQHF	TGTGCCAGTAGGGGAACAGGGACGAGCAATCAGCCCCAGCATTTT	TRBV19	TRBJ1-5	NA	NA
CASSYGSSGNTIYF	TGTGCCAGCAGTTACGGAAGCTCTGGAAACACCATATATTTT	TRBV6-5	TRBJ1-3	NA	NA
CASKTSGVETQYF	TGCGCCAGCAAGACTAGCGGGGTAGAGACCCAGTACTTC	TRBV10-2	TRBJ2-5	TRBD2	NA
CASSWSGNTIYF	TGCGCCAGCAGTTGGTCTGGAAACACCATATATTTT	TRBV5-1	TRBJ1-3	NA	NA
CASSPEGGYNEQFF	TGTGCCAGCAGCCCGGAGGGGGGCTACAATGAGCAGTTCTTC	TRBV13	TRBJ2-1	NA	NA
CASSAEQGVWETQYF	TGTGCCAGCAGCGCCGAACAGGGGGTGTGGGAGACCCAGTACTTC	TRBV9	TRBJ2-5	TRBD1	few
CASSLGQSLNQPQHF	TGCGCCAGCAGCTTGGGGCAGTCCCTCAATCAGCCCCAGCATTTT	TRBV5-1	TRBJ1-5	NA	once
CASSPRTEYEQYF	TGTGCCAGTAGTCCTAGGACCGAGTACGAGCAGTACTTC	TRBV19	TRBJ2-7	NA	NA
CASSAGGTIYF	TGCGCCAGCAGTGCGGGGGGCACCATATATTTT	TRBV5-1	TRBJ1-3	NA	NA
CASSLGGITEAFF	TGTGCCAGCAGCTTGGGGGGTATCACTGAAGCTTTCTTT	TRBV5-4	TRBJ1-1	NA	NA
CASSASRGGRQETQYF	TGTGCCAGCAGTGCTTCGAGGGGGGGCCGACAAGAGACCCAGTACTTC	TRBV6-1	TRBJ2-5	NA	once
CASSLGRSPYEQYF	TGTGCCAGCAGTCTGGGACGGTCCCCCTACGAGCAGTACTTC	TRBV6-5	TRBJ2-7	NA	few
CASSVAVRSGTEEQFF	TGTGCCAGCAGCGTAGCTGTCAGGTCGGGTACTGAGGAGCAGTTCTTC	TRBV9	TRBJ2-1	NA	NA
CATSSGTSGYEQYF	TGTGCCACCAGCAGCGGGACTAGCGGCTACGAGCAGTACTTC	TRBV15	TRBJ2-7	TRBD2	NA